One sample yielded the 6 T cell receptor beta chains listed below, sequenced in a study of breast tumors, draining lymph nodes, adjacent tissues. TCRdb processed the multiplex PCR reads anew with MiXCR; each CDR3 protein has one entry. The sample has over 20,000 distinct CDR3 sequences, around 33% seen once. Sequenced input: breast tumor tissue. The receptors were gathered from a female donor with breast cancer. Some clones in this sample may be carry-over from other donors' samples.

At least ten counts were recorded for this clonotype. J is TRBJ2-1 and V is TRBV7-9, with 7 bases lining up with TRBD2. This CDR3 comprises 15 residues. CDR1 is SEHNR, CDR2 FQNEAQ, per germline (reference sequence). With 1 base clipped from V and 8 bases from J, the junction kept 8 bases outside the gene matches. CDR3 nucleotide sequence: TGTGCCAGCAGCTTAGTAGGACTAGTTTTCGATGAGCAGTTCTTC. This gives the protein CASSLVGLVFDEQFF.

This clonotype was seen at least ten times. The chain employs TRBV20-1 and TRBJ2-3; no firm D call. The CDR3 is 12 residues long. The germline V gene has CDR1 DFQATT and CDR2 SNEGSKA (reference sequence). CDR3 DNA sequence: TGCACCACGGGCCATCGGGCAGATACGCAGTATTTT. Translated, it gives CTTGHRADTQYF.

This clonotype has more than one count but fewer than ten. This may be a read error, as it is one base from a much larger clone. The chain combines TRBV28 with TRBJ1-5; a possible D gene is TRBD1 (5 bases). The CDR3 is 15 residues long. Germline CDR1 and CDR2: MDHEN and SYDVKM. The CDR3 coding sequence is TGTGCCAGCAGGTCGGGGGGAATTGGCAATCCGCCCCAGCATTTT. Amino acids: CASRSGGIGNPPQHF. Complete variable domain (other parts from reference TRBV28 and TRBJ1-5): DVKVTQSSRYLVKRTGEKVFLECVQDMDHENMFWYRQDPGLGLRLIYFSYDVKMKEKGDIPEGYSVSREKKERFSLILESASTNQTSMYLCASRSGGIGNPPQHFGDGTRLSIL.

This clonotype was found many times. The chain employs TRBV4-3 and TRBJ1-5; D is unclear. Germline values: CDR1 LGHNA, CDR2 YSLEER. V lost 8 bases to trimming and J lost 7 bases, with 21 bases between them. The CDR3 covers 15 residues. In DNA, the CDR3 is TGCGCCAGCGCCCCGACCCTTCTGAGGCGCCAGCCCCAGCATTTT. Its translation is CASAPTLLRRQPQHF.

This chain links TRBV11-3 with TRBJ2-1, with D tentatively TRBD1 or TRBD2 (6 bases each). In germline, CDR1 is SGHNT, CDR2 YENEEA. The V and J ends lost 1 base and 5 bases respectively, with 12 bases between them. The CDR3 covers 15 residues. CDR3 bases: TGTGCCAGCAGCTTAGGGCAGGGGAGGCACAATGAGCAGTTCTTC. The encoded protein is CASSLGQGRHNEQFF.

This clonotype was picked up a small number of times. In DNA, the CDR3 is TGTGCCAGCAGCCCCTGGGCCGGGGAGCTGTTTTTT. Its translation: CASSPWAGELFF. The chain is built from TRBV7-8 and TRBJ2-2; no firm D call. CDR3 length: 12 amino acids. V lost 5 bases and J lost 6, with 7 bases in between. Germline V gives CDR1 SGHVS, CDR2 FQNEAQ.